This T cell receptor (beta chain) was sequenced during a study of T cell responses to AZD1222 COVID-19 vaccine. Notes on the study in general: The breadth and depth of Spike-specific TCRs increased once two AZD1222 doses had been given. Only six people who got AZD1222 tested seropositive at baseline.

Clones were read by immunoSEQ multiplex PCR, and TCRdb kept only the in-frame ones, dropping some. The data hold approximately 160,000 clones, with 92% observed a single time. CDR1 and CDR2 (germline): MNHEY, SMNVEV (reference sequence). V shed 5 bases, J shed 3 bases, and the junction held 7 bases outside the gene matches. The length of the CDR3 is 16 residues. In regard to this clone: Its antigen is not known.

The origin of this receptor is an adult who received the AZD1222 COVID-19 vaccine. V gene TRBV27 combines with J gene TRBJ2-3; the match to TRBD2 covers 11 bases. Source: peripheral blood, taken 28 days after the second AZD1222 dose. The CDR3 DNA reads TGTGCCAGCAGTCCCCCACTAGCGGGGGATACAGATACGCAGTATTTT. Its protein is CASSPPLAGDTDTQYF.